The 8 T cell receptor beta chains presented below share a single source sample, sequenced in a study of post-analysis software for immune sequencing data (dated by TCRdb to the mid-2010s). Summary of the overall study and its limitations: Patients showed significantly higher frequencies than controls for a handful of TRBV segments, among them TRBV5-6, TRBV5-1 and TRBV20-1.

These receptors have no known antigen. Libraries were made using PCR. Sequencing took place on an Illumina HiSeq 2500. Unique molecular identifiers were incorporated into TCR beta cDNA libraries to reduce PCR and sequencing biases. Starting from the raw public reads, TCRdb applied fastp trimming at Q25, assembled clones with MiXCR and retained in-frame beta chains. Each CDR3 protein gets just one entry, which takes the most common genes and DNA from the rows behind it. Present in this sample are about 500,000 distinct CDR3 sequences, roughly 45% of which were seen just once. Of the sample, roughly an eighth is held by the ten largest clones. The sample taken for sequencing was blood. The receptors come from a girl under 18 with multiple sclerosis.

This clonotype was counted only a few times. The chain joins TRBV29-1 to TRBJ2-1, with D possibly called TRBD1 or TRBD2 (5 bases each). The germline V gene encodes CDR1 SQVTM and CDR2 ANQGSEA. V lost 4 bases and J lost 1, with 11 bases in between. The CDR3 consists of 14 residues. CDR3 DNA: TGCAGCGTTGGGTGGGGCGGGTCCTACAATGAGCAGTTCTTC. It specifies CSVGWGGSYNEQFF.

This clonotype was detected a few times. CDR3 nucleotides: TGTGCCAGCAGCCATCAATCCACACAGGGGGGCCGACATTCACCCCTCCACTTT. It is translated as CASSHQSTQGGRHSPLHF. The genes are TRBV7-2 and TRBJ1-6, with 8 bases lining up with TRBD1. Germline values: CDR1 SGHTA, CDR2 FQGNSA. Germline trimming cut 5 bases from V and 8 bases from J; bases unmatched to any gene: 17. The CDR3 totals 18 residues.

This sequence joins TRBV20-1 and TRBJ1-5; D is unresolved. Germline V gene sequence: CDR1 DFQATT, CDR2 SNEGSKA (reference sequence). V was clipped by 3 bases and J by 0 bases, with 6 bases between them. The length of the CDR3 is 13 residues. As DNA, the CDR3 is TGCAGTGCTAGGGTCCATAGCAATCAGCCCCAGCATTTT. Amino acids: CSARVHSNQPQHF.

The J gene is TRBJ1-5, the V gene TRBV20-1; no definite D call. This CDR3 has 13 amino acids. Deletions cut 3 bases from V and 1 base from J, with 7 bases between. Germline CDR1 is DFQATT and CDR2 is SNEGSKA (reference sequence). CDR3 nucleotides: TGCAGTGCTAGTTTACAGAGCAATCAGCCCCAGCATTTT. The encoded protein is CSASLQSNQPQHF.

This clonotype has a handful of counts. Germline is not matched at one junction end, which may reflect a read error. This rearrangement joins TRBV5-1 to TRBJ2-7; 12 bases are shared with TRBD2. Per the germline V gene, CDR1 is SGHRS and CDR2 is YFSETQ. The CDR3 covers 16 residues. The CDR3 DNA follows: TGCGCCAGCAGCCCTCCGACTAGCGGGAGCTCCTACGAGCGGTACTTC. Translating gives CASSPPTSGSSYERYF.

The J gene is TRBJ2-6, the V gene TRBV28; weak D call: TRBD2 (5 bases). The germline gives CDR1 MDHEN, CDR2 SYDVKM. Trimming left V 6 bases short and J 1 base short, with 13 bases between. The CDR3 extends over 16 amino acids. The CDR3 here is CASRPRGQSGANVLTF. The CDR3 nucleotides are TGTGCCAGCAGACCCCGAGGGCAATCTGGGGCCAACGTCCTGACTTTC.

This clonotype has a handful of counts. The chain uses TRBV27 and TRBJ2-3; perhaps TRBD1 as D (5 bases). The CDR3 has 15 amino acids. V shed 2 bases and J shed 3 bases, with 12 bases lying between them. The V gene's germline CDR1 is MNHEY and CDR2 SMNVEV (reference sequence). Here the CDR3 DNA reads TGTGCCAGCAGTTTAAGTGGGGCGGCGACAGATACGCAGTATTTT. Protein: CASSLSGAATDTQYF.

This chain connects TRBV6-6 to TRBJ2-2, with no clear D. V gave up 4 bases and J gave up 6 bases, with 9 bases separating them. CDR3 length: 13 amino acids. The germline CDR1 and CDR2 sequences are MNHNY and SVGAGI (reference sequence). Here the CDR3 reads CASSFSGPGELFF. CDR3 bases: TGTGCCAGCAGTTTCTCTGGGCCCGGGGAGCTGTTTTTT.